A single sample is the source of the 8 T cell receptor beta chains below, sequenced in a study of Ad26.COV2.S vaccination and SARS-CoV-2 variants. Treatment specified: around 19 received Ad26.COV2.S at low or high dose, single or two shots; several received placebo; per-sample allocation not given. Specimen acquisition occurred on day 63 following the initial vaccine or placebo injection. This table comes from immunoSEQ multiplex PCR, and its TCRdb copy is limited to in-frame clones, with some not included. Of over 400,000 clones in the sample, about 92% were seen once. The starting material was peripheral blood, obtained in a trial of Ad26.COV2.S vaccine versus placebo. The receptors were sampled from a person between 18 and 65 years old who received the Ad26.COV2.S COVID-19 vaccine or a placebo.

The J gene is TRBJ2-7, the V gene TRBV30, with 15 positions matching TRBD2. CDR3 length: 16 residues. V was pared by 4 bases and J by 2 bases, with 6 bases of the junction left unmatched. CDR1 is GTSNPN, CDR2 SVGIG, per germline (reference sequence). This chain's CDR3 is CAWNPGLAGGAYEQYF. The CDR3 coding sequence is TGTGCCTGGAACCCGGGACTAGCGGGGGGAGCCTACGAGCAGTACTTC.

The CDR3 DNA reads TGCGCCAGCAGCGGAACTGCGGGGTCCTACGAGCAGTACTTC. Its translation: CASSGTAGSYEQYF. The V call is TRBV5-1, the J call TRBJ2-7; D possibly corresponds to TRBD2 (6 bases). Germline CDR1 and CDR2: SGHRS and YFSETQ. This CDR3 has 14 residues. Trimming removed 4 bases from V and 1 base from J, with 12 bases in between.

V usage is TRBV6-5 and J usage is TRBJ2-7; perhaps TRBD2 as D (6 bases). The V end lost 11 bases, the J end lost 1 base, and 12 bases lay between the germline ends. Germline V gene sequence: CDR1 MNHEY, CDR2 SVGAGI. CDR3 size: 12 residues. CDR3 in amino acids: CARRGLSYEQYF. Written as DNA, the CDR3 is TGTGCCCGCCGGGGACTTTCCTACGAGCAGTACTTC.

The chain couples TRBV19 to TRBJ2-3, with TRBD1 matching 7 bases. Germline CDR1 reads LNHDA; CDR2 reads SQIVND (reference sequence). After removal of 10 bases from V and 2 bases from J, the junction contained 9 bases not matched to a gene. CDR3 length: 14 residues. The CDR3 region has the DNA TGTGCCACGCGCCAGGGGGTTAACACAGATACGCAGTATTTT. The encoded protein is CATRQGVNTDTQYF.

The gene calls are TRBV5-6 and TRBJ1-3, with a tentative D call TRBD1 (5 bases). V was clipped by 0 bases and J by 1 base, with 5 bases between them. The germline V gene has CDR1 SGHDT and CDR2 YYEEEE. The CDR3 spans 14 residues. CDR3 protein: CASSLGGSGNTIYF. CDR3 DNA: TGTGCCAGCAGCTTGGGGGGGTCTGGAAACACCATATATTTT.

This sequence joins TRBV9 and TRBJ2-3; TRBD1 might be the D (5 bases). The CDR3 runs 15 residues. The V gene's germline CDR1 is SGDLS and CDR2 YYNGEE. V lost 3 bases to trimming and J lost 4 bases, with 15 bases between them. The DNA of the CDR3 is TGTGCCAGCAGCGCCGTGGGCAGGGTGTCAGATACGCAGTATTTT. It codes for CASSAVGRVSDTQYF.

The chain recombines TRBV6-5 with TRBJ2-2; D call uncertain. This CDR3 has 14 amino acids. V was cut by 6 bases and J by 5 bases, with 13 bases left in between. Germline V gene sequence: CDR1 MNHEY, CDR2 SVGAGI. CDR3 in DNA: TGTGCCAGCAGCTGGGATGGTTTTACCGGGGAGCTGTTTTTT. This codes for CASSWDGFTGELFF.

The chain carries TRBV28 and TRBJ1-1; perhaps TRBD1 as D (6 bases). The V and J ends lost 8 bases and 11 bases respectively, with 21 bases between them. In germline, CDR1 is MDHEN, CDR2 SYDVKM. This CDR3 has 13 residues. CDR3 nucleotides: TGTGCCAGCTCCTTTCAGGGGTTGAGGTGGGCTTTCTTT. Translating gives CASSFQGLRWAFF.